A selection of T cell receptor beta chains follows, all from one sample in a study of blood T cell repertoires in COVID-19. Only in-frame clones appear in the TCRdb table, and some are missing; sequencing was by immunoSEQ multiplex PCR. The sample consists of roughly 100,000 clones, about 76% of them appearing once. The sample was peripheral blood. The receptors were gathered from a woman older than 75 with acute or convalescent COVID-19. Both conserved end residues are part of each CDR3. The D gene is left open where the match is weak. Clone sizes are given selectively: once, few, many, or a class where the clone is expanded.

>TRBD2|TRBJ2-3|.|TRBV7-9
TGTGCCAGCAGCCCATCTAGCGGGAGGGCCTCGGGTACAGATACGCAGTATTTT
CASSPSSGRASGTDTQYF
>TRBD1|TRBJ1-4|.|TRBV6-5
TGTGCCAGCAGCCAGACCCGACAGGGGGCAAAACTGTTTTTT
CASSQTRQGAKLFF
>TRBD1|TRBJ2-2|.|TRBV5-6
TGTGCCAGCAGTCTCCGGGACAGGAACACCGGGGAGCTGTTTTTT
CASSLRDRNTGELFF
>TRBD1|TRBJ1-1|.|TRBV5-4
TGTGCCAGCAGCTATCCCCATACAGGGGGGGACACTGAAGCTTTCTTT
CASSYPHTGGDTEAFF
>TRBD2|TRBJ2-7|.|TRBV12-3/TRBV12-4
TGTGCCAGCAGTTCTAGCGGTCCCTACGAGCAGTACTTC
CASSSSGPYEQYF
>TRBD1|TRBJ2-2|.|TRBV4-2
TGTGCCAGCAGCCAAGGCGGACAGGGAGTTTTCGGGGAGCTGTTTTTT
CASSQGGQGVFGELFF
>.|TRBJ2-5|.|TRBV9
TGTGCCAGCACCCTTCGAGGGAGTGGACAAGAGACCCAGTACTTC
CASTLRGSGQETQYF
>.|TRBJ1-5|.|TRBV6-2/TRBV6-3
TGTGCCAGCAGTTATTCTGCGACCGCCGGACAGCCCTATAGCAATCAGCCCCAGCATTTT
CASSYSATAGQPYSNQPQHF
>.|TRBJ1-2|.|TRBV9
TGTGCCAGCAGCGTAGACGGGGGGGATAGGTATGGCTACACCTTC
CASSVDGGDRYGYTF
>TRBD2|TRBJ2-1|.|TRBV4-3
TGCGCCAGCAGCCAAGATCGGGGGCTAGCGGGTAAGCAGTTCTTC
CASSQDRGLAGKQFF
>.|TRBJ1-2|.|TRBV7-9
TGTGCCAGCAGCCCCATCCCTCAGGGTGCTCATGGCTACACCTTC
CASSPIPQGAHGYTF
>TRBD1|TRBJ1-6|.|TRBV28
TGTGCCAGCAGTTTTAGGACAGGGCATTCACCCCTCCACTTT
CASSFRTGHSPLHF
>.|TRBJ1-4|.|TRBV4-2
TGTGCCAGCAGCCAAGCTACAGGGAGGGATGAAAAACTGTTTTTT
CASSQATGRDEKLFF
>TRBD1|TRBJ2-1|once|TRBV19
TGTGCCAGTAGTGAACAGGGGGCCAGCTCCTACAATGAGCAGTTCTTC
CASSEQGASSYNEQFF